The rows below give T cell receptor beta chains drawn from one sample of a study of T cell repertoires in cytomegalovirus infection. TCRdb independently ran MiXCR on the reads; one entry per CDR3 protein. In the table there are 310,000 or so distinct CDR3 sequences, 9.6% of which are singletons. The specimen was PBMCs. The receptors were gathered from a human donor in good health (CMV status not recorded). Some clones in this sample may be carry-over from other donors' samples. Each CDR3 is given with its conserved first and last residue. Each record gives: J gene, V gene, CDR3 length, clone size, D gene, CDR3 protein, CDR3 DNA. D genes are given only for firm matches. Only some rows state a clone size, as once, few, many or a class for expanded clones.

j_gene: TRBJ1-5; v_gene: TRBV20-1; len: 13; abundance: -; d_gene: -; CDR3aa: CSARGDPNQPQHF; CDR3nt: TGCAGTGCTAGAGGGGACCCAAATCAGCCCCAGCATTTT
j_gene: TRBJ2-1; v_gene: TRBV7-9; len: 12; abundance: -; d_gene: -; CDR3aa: CASSLDIGEQFF; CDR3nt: TGTGCCAGCAGCCTAGACATAGGGGAGCAGTTCTTC
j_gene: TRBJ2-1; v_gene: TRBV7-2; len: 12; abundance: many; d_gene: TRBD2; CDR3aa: CASSRPGGEQFF; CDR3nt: TGTGCCAGCAGCCGCCCGGGGGGTGAGCAGTTCTTC
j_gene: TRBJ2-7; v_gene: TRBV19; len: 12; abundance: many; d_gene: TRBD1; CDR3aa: CASSTGSYEQYF; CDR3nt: TGTGCCAGTTCGACAGGGAGCTACGAGCAGTACTTC
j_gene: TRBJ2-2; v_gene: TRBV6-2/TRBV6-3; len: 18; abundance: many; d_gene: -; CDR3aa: CASSATGLTGYGAGELFF; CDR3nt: TGTGCCAGCAGTGCGACAGGATTAACAGGCTACGGTGCCGGGGAGCTGTTTTTT
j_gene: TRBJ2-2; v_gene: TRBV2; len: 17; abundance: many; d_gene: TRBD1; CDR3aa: CASSVLERTGWLGELFF; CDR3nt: TGTGCCAGCAGTGTTTTGGAGAGGACAGGTTGGCTTGGGGAGCTGTTTTTT
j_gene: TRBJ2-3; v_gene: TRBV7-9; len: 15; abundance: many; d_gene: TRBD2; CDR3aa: CASSSTSGGPDTQYF; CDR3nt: TGTGCCAGCAGCTCGACTAGCGGGGGTCCAGATACGCAGTATTTT
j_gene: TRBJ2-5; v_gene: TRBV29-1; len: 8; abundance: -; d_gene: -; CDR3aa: CSAIGGYF; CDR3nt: TGCAGCGCAATTGGGGGGTACTTC
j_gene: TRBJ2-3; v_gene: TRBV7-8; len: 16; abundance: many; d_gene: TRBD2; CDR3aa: CASSYTGTSPPDTQYF; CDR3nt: TGTGCCAGCAGTTATACCGGGACTAGCCCCCCAGATACGCAGTATTTT
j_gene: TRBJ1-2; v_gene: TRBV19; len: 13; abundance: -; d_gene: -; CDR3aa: CASSPDGANGYTF; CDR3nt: TGTGCCAGTAGCCCGGATGGGGCCAACGGCTACACCTTC
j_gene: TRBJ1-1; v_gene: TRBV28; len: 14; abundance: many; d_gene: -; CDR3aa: CASSPPIPVSEAFF; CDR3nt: TGTGCCAGCAGCCCCCCTATCCCAGTGAGTGAAGCTTTCTTT
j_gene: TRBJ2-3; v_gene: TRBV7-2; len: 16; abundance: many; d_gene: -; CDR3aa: CASSPGSWTTRDTQYF; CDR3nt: TGTGCCAGCAGCCCGGGTTCTTGGACCACCAGAGATACGCAGTATTTT
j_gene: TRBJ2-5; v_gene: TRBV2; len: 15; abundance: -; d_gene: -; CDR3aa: CASSDRPQEKETQYF; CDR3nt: TGTGCCAGCAGTGATAGACCCCAGGAGAAAGAGACCCAGTACTTC
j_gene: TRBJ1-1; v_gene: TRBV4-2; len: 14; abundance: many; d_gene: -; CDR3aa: CASSQDLGGTEAFF; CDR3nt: TGTGCCAGCAGCCAAGATTTGGGGGGCACTGAAGCTTTCTTT
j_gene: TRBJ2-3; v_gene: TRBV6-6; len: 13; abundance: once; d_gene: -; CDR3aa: CASSYNRDRTQYF; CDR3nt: TGTGCCAGCAGTTACAACAGGGATAGGACGCAGTATTTT
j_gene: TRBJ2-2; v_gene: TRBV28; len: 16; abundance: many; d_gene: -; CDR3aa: CASSLGGGVNTGELFF; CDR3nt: TGTGCCAGCAGTTTAGGGGGCGGAGTCAACACCGGGGAGCTGTTTTTT
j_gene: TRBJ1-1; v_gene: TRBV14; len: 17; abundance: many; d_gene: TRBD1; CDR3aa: CASSQAGTGPRGTEAFF; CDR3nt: TGTGCCAGCAGCCAGGCTGGGACAGGCCCCCGGGGGACTGAAGCTTTCTTT
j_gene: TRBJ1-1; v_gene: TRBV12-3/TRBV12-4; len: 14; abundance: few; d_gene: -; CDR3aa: CASSSSGVNTEAFF; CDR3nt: TGTGCCAGCAGTTCTTCAGGCGTGAACACTGAAGCTTTCTTT
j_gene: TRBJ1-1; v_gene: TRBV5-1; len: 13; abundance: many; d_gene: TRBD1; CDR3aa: CASSSYRGLEAFF; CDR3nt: TGCGCCAGCAGCAGTTACAGGGGGCTTGAAGCTTTCTTT
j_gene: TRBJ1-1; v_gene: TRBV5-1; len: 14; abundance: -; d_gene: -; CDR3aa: CASSLTGINTEAFF; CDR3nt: TGCGCCAGCAGCTTGACCGGGATAAACACTGAAGCTTTCTTT
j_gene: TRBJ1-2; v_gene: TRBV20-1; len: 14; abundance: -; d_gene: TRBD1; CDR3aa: CSARAPGQGHGYTF; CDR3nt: TGCAGTGCTAGGGCCCCGGGACAGGGGCATGGCTACACCTTC
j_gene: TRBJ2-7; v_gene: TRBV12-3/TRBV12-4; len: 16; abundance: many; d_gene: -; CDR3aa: CASSLGTLATRYEQYF; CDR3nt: TGTGCCAGCAGTTTGGGGACTTTGGCAACCCGCTACGAGCAGTACTTC
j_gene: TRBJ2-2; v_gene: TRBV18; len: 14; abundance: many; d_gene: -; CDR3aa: CASSPKDNTGELFF; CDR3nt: TGTGCCAGCTCACCAAAAGATAACACCGGGGAGCTGTTTTTT
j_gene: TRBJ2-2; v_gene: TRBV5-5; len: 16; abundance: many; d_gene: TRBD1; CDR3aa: CASSSTGTANTGELFF; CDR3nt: TGTGCCAGCAGCTCTACCGGGACAGCAAACACCGGGGAGCTGTTTTTT
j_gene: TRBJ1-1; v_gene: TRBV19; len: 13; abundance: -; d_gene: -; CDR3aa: CASSWRELTEAFF; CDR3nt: TGTGCCAGTAGTTGGCGGGAACTCACTGAAGCTTTCTTT
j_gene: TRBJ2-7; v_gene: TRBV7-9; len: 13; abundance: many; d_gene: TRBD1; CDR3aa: CASSPRTGYEQYF; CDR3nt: TGTGCCAGCAGCCCGCGGACAGGGTACGAGCAGTACTTC
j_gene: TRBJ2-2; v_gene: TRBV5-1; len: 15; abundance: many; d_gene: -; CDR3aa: CASSKQGLGAGELFF; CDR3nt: TGCGCCAGCAGCAAACAGGGTCTCGGGGCCGGGGAGCTGTTTTTT
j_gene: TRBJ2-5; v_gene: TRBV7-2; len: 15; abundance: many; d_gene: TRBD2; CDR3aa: CASSQRLAGGETQYF; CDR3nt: TGTGCCAGCAGCCAACGACTAGCGGGGGGAGAGACCCAGTACTTC
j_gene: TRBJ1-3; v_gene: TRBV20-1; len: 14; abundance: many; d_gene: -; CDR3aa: CSARSPSYGNTIYF; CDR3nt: TGCAGTGCTAGATCCCCCAGTTACGGAAACACCATATATTTT
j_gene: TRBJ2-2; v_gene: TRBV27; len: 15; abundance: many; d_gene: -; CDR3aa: CASSPGSTNTGELFF; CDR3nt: TGTGCCAGCAGTCCCGGGTCTACGAACACCGGGGAGCTGTTTTTT
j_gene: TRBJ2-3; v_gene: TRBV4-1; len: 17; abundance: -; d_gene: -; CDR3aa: CASSQVQTVWSTDTQYF; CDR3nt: TGTGCCAGCAGCCAAGTACAAACCGTTTGGAGCACAGATACGCAGTATTTT
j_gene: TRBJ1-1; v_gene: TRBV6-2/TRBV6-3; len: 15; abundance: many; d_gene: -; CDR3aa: CASKPIQTLDTEAFF; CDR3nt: TGTGCCAGCAAGCCGATCCAAACATTGGACACTGAAGCTTTCTTT
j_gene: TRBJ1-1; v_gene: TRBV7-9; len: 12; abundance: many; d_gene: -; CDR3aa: CASARTNTEAFF; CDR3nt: TGTGCCAGCGCCCGGACAAACACTGAAGCTTTCTTT
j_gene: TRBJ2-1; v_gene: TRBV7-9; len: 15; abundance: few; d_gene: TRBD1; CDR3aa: CASSLRDRVDNEQFF; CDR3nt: TGTGCCAGCAGCCTTCGGGACAGGGTAGACAATGAGCAGTTCTTC
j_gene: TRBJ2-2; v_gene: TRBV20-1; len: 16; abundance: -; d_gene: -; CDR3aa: CSARDRGRSYTGELFF; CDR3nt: TGCAGTGCTAGAGATCGAGGCAGGAGCTACACCGGGGAGCTGTTTTTT
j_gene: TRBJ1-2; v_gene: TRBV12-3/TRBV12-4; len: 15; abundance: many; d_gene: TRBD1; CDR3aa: CASSLGQIANYGYTF; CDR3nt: TGTGCCAGCAGTTTGGGACAGATTGCTAACTATGGCTACACCTTC
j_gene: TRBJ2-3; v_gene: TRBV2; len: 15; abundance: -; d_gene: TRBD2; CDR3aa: CASIMGRGSTDTQYF; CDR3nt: TGTGCCAGCATCATGGGGCGGGGGAGCACAGATACGCAGTATTTT
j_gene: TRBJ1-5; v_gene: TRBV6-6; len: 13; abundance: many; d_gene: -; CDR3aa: CASVEGTGQPQHF; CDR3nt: TGTGCCAGCGTTGAGGGGACGGGTCAGCCCCAGCATTTT
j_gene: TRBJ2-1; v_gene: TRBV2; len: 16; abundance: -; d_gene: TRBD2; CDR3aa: CASSAKAGAYYNEQFF; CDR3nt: TGTGCCAGCAGTGCCAAAGCGGGGGCTTACTACAATGAGCAGTTCTTC
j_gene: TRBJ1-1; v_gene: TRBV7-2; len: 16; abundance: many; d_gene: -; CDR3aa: CASSLLGRTLGTEAFF; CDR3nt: TGTGCCAGCAGCTTGCTTGGCCGGACATTAGGCACTGAAGCTTTCTTT
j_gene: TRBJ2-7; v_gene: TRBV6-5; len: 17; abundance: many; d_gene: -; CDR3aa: CASSYSSSPIISYEQYF; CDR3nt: TGTGCCAGCAGTTACTCTTCGTCCCCCATAATCTCCTACGAGCAGTACTTC